The 20 T cell receptor beta chains in this list originate from one sample, sequenced in a study of post-analysis software for immune sequencing data. The study's findings and limits: TRBV segments more frequent in patients than in controls numbered roughly 5 and included TRBV5-6, TRBV5-1 and TRBV20-1.

The TCR beta cDNA libraries contained unique molecular identifiers. TCRdb independently ran MiXCR on the PCR reads; one entry per CDR3 protein. The table shows about 820,000 distinct CDR3 sequences, with 53% occurring only once. These receptors have no identified antigens. Material: blood. These receptors all come from a girl between 10 and 17 years old with multiple sclerosis.

This clonotype was seen just once. The rearrangement uses TRBV6-5 and TRBJ2-5; D perhaps matches TRBD2 (6 bases). The CDR3 spans 18 residues. Trimming shortened V by 0 bases and J by 2 bases, and 19 bases separated the two germline ends. The V gene's germline CDR1 is MNHEY and CDR2 SVGAGI. The CDR3 loop reads CASSYSRAVLAPQETQYF. DNA of the CDR3: TGTGCCAGCAGTTACTCGAGGGCCGTGCTAGCGCCACAAGAGACCCAGTACTTC.

J is TRBJ2-1 and V is TRBV12-3 or TRBV12-4; TRBD2 might be the D (5 bases). The V end lost 1 base, the J end lost 1 base, and 14 bases lay between the germline ends. The CDR3 is 17 amino acids. Here the CDR3 DNA reads TGTGCCAGCAGTTTAGGGGGTAGCGCCAGGTCCTACAATGAGCAGTTCTTC. Translating it yields CASSLGGSARSYNEQFF.

This clonotype has a handful of counts. In DNA form, the CDR3 reads TGCAGTGCTAGTAAAGCGGGAGTGATCACAGATACGCAGTATTTT. Its translation: CSASKAGVITDTQYF. The V and J genes are TRBV20-1 and TRBJ2-3, with 8 bases fitting TRBD2. Germline CDR1 reads DFQATT; CDR2 reads SNEGSKA (reference sequence). Germline trimming cut 3 bases from V and 2 bases from J; bases unmatched to any gene: 7. CDR3 size: 15 residues.

This chain links TRBV2 with TRBJ2-2; D gene uncertain. Germline V CDR1 and CDR2: SNHLY, FYNNEI. V was clipped by 7 bases and J by 1 base, with 7 bases between them. The CDR3 spans 13 residues. CDR3 nucleotides: TGTGCCAGCAACAGTGTGAACACCGGGGAGCTGTTTTTT. It yields the protein CASNSVNTGELFF.

This chain links TRBV7-9 with TRBJ2-7; D unclear. The CDR3 length is 16 residues. Trimming stripped 5 bases from V and 6 bases from J, with 23 bases between. Per the germline V gene, CDR1 is SEHNR and CDR2 is FQNEAQ (reference sequence). The CDR3 sequence is CASSPNRVVRSAEQYF. CDR3 in DNA: TGTGCCAGCAGCCCAAACCGGGTAGTTCGGTCTGCCGAGCAGTACTTC.

V is TRBV7-6 and J is TRBJ2-3; 10 nucleotides align to TRBD1. The germline V gene encodes CDR1 SGHVS and CDR2 FNYEAQ. This CDR3 is 16 amino acids long. With 4 bases clipped from V and 0 bases from J, the junction kept 4 bases outside the gene matches. The CDR3 region has the DNA TGTGCCAGCAGCTCTCGACAGGGGGCTAGCACAGATACGCAGTATTTT. Residues: CASSSRQGASTDTQYF. Complete variable domain (other parts from reference TRBV7-6 and TRBJ2-3): GAGVSQSPRYKVTKRGQDVALRCDPISGHVSLYWYRQALGQGPEFLTYFNYEAQQDKSGLPNDRFSAERPEGSISTLTIQRTEQRDSAMYRCASSSRQGASTDTQYFGPGTRLTVL.

This chain joins TRBV6-1 and TRBJ2-7, with a tentative D call TRBD2 (5 bases). CDR3 length: 14 amino acids. Germline lookup yields CDR1 MNHNS and CDR2 SASEGT. V was cut by 3 bases and J by 3 bases, with 12 bases left in between. CDR3 amino acids: CASSDPGIHYEQYF. The CDR3 DNA reads as TGTGCCAGCAGTGACCCCGGGATCCACTACGAGCAGTACTTC.

In its sample, this clonotype was seen a few times. V gene TRBV5-1 combines with J gene TRBJ2-1; D tentatively reads TRBD1 or TRBD2 (5 bases each). The CDR3 is made up of 15 amino acids. Germline-derived CDR1 and CDR2 are SGHRS and YFSETQ. Deletions cut 4 bases from V and 0 bases from J, with 11 bases between. The CDR3 is CASSRDPSSYNEQFF. The CDR3 nucleotides read TGCGCCAGCAGCCGGGACCCCAGCTCCTACAATGAGCAGTTCTTC.

This chain links TRBV12-3 or TRBV12-4 with TRBJ1-2; 9 bases are shared with TRBD1. CDR3 length: 16 residues. With 1 base clipped from V and 2 bases from J, the junction kept 5 bases outside the gene matches. The CDR3 region has the DNA TGTGCCAGCAGTTTAGGGTACAGGGGGCGGAACTATGGCTACACCTTC. Its translation: CASSLGYRGRNYGYTF.

This clonotype was seen more than once but under ten times. This chain joins TRBV7-2 and TRBJ1-1; unclear D gene. Germline V gives CDR1 SGHTA, CDR2 FQGNSA. The CDR3 spans 12 residues. V lost 3 bases to trimming and J lost 2 bases, with 4 bases between them. CDR3 region: CASSFYNTEAFF. The CDR3 region has the DNA TGTGCCAGCAGCTTTTATAACACTGAAGCTTTCTTT.

There are a few counts of this clonotype. This rearrangement joins TRBV10-2 to TRBJ1-1, with no clear D. Per the germline V gene, CDR1 is WSHSY and CDR2 is SAAADI. CDR3 length equals 12 residues. The V end lost 6 bases, the J end lost 0 bases, and 5 bases lay between the germline ends. DNA for the CDR3: TGCGCCAGCAGGACCATGAACACTGAAGCTTTCTTT. Its protein is CASRTMNTEAFF.

DNA for the CDR3: TGTGCCAGCAGCTTACGGGCCTCAAGCGCGGAAGATACGCAGTATTTT. It is translated as CASSLRASSAEDTQYF. J is TRBJ2-3 and V is TRBV5-5, with D unclear. CDR3 size: 16 residues. V lost 2 bases and J 5 bases, leaving 18 bases between the germline ends. Germline V gives CDR1 SGHKS, CDR2 YYEKEE (reference sequence).

CDR3 in amino acids: CASIQLAGPYNEQFF. The CDR3 DNA is TGTGCCAGCATCCAACTAGCGGGACCCTACAATGAGCAGTTCTTC. V and J are TRBV12-3 or TRBV12-4 and TRBJ2-1, with 10 positions matching TRBD2. CDR3 size: 15 residues. The V gene end was trimmed by 7 bases and the J gene end by 2 bases; junction bases not matched to a gene: 5.

This clonotype was recorded a few times. The genes are TRBV4-1 and TRBJ2-3; 10 nucleotides line up with TRBD2. The CDR3 contains 22 residues. Trimming cost V 3 bases and J 0 bases; bases outside gene matches: 21. Germline V lookup: CDR1 MGHRA, CDR2 YSYEKL. CDR3 in DNA: TGCGCCAGCAGCCAGAGTCCGGCCCGAGGAATCGGGACTAGCGTTAGCACAGATACGCAGTATTTT. Protein sequence: CASSQSPARGIGTSVSTDTQYF.

The chain is built from TRBV27 and TRBJ2-4; TRBD1 matches 11 bases. The DNA end favors TRBJ2-7, so the J call may be wrong. Germline V gene lookup returns CDR1 MNHEY and CDR2 SMNVEV (reference sequence). The CDR3 has 14 amino acids. This CDR3 is CASRGQGEAYEQYF. In DNA, the CDR3 is TGTGCCAGCAGGGGACAGGGGGAGGCCTACGAGCAGTACTTC.

The chain is built from TRBV12-3 or TRBV12-4 and TRBJ2-1; 8 nucleotides match TRBD2. V trimming: 8 bases; J trimming: 6 bases; junction bases outside the gene matches: 21. The CDR3 totals 18 residues. The CDR3 sequence is CASVRIGFRTGRGNEQFF. The CDR3 DNA sequence: TGTGCCAGCGTGCGCATTGGGTTCCGGACCGGGAGGGGCAATGAGCAGTTCTTC.

The rearrangement uses TRBV29-1 and TRBJ2-7; D tentatively fits TRBD1 or TRBD2 (5 bases each). The V gene's germline CDR1 is SQVTM and CDR2 ANQGSEA. This CDR3 region has 14 residues. V lost 5 bases and J 2 bases, leaving 16 bases between the germline ends. CDR3 sequence: CSVMGEQSAYEQYF. For the CDR3, the DNA is TGCAGCGTTATGGGGGAGCAGTCGGCCTACGAGCAGTACTTC.

The table lists this clonotype with a few counts. The chain recombines TRBV12-3 or TRBV12-4 with TRBJ1-2, with 12 positions matching TRBD1. Unmatched junction bases numbered 17, after V lost 4 bases and J lost 8 bases. The CDR3 contains 18 residues. Here the CDR3 reads CASSYFPGTGGRVVGYTF. Here the CDR3 DNA reads TGTGCCAGCAGTTATTTTCCCGGGACAGGGGGCAGGGTTGTCGGCTACACCTTC.

This clonotype was found a few times. This chain links TRBV5-1 with TRBJ2-5, with a possible D match to TRBD1 (6 bases). CDR3 length equals 14 residues. V was clipped by 5 bases and J by 5 bases, with 16 bases between them. CDR1 and CDR2 (germline): SGHRS, YFSETQ. CDR3 nucleotide sequence: TGCGCCAGCAGTTCCCGCAGGGGAATGGAGACCCAGTACTTC. Amino acid sequence: CASSSRRGMETQYF.

This clonotype was detected only a few times. The J gene is TRBJ2-1, the V gene TRBV11-3, with D possibly matching TRBD2 (7 bases). Deletions cut 4 bases from V and 8 bases from J, with 12 bases between. In germline, CDR1 is SGHNT, CDR2 YENEEA. CDR3 length: 13 amino acids. The CDR3 bases are TGTGCCAGCAGCTCCACAGGGAGGGATGAGCAGTTCTTC. Its protein product is CASSSTGRDEQFF.